This T cell receptor beta chain was obtained from a study of blood T cell repertoires in COVID-19. Study in general: The samples span acute and convalescent COVID-19 from the United States, Italy and Spain. The cDNA or gDNA used as material had been derived from T cells, B-cell-depleted T cells, or PBMCs.

The data were produced by immunoSEQ multiplex PCR, yet TCRdb's version contains in-frame clones alone and is incomplete. Here the sample spans over 85,000 clones, approximately 82% being singletons. CDR1 and CDR2 from the germline V gene are SGHNT and YYREEE (reference sequence). V was shortened by 0 bases and J by 6 bases, with 12 bases between the two germline ends. This CDR3 is 15 amino acids long. This sequence joins TRBV5-4 and TRBJ2-2; D possibly corresponds to TRBD2 (6 bases). The source material was peripheral blood. The sequence came from a man in his 60s with active or convalescent COVID-19. The CDR3 DNA reads as TGTGCCAGCAGCTTGGCTAGCGTCGATGCCGGGGAGCTGTTTTTT. Residues: CASSLASVDAGELFF. The whole variable domain, filled in from reference TRBV5-4 and TRBJ2-2, reads ETGVTQSPTHLIKTRGQQVTLRCSSQSGHNTVSWYQQALGQGPQFIFQYYREEENGRGNFPPRFSGLQFPNYSSELNVNALELDDSALYLCASSLASVDAGELFFGEGSRLTVL.